This record concerns one T cell receptor beta chain sequence. This clone occurred once. Its binding antigen is unknown. Base qualities were left out, and no much larger clone turns up one base away. The library relied on the immunoSEQ multiplex PCR assay. A mixture of 60 forward primers for TCR Vbeta segments and 13 reverse primers for TCR Jbeta segments was used in the multiplex PCR. Amplification of the CDR3 region of rearranged TCR beta genes was performed with a multiplex PCR assay on genomic DNA. The Illumina HiSeq System was used to sequence the amplified TCR beta libraries as 87-base-pair reads. On the authors' methods: A later analysis counted approximately 84 million unique TCR beta chains across the 650 to 800 repertoires, and some 11 million of these chains were shared by at least two donors. To remove PCR and sequencing errors, raw reads were error-corrected and collapsed into unique sequences using a nearest-neighbor algorithm that merged closely related sequences. To assign V, D and J gene segments, CDR3 sequences were aligned to IMGT reference sequences. For a sequence to be retained, a match of at least six nucleotides was required to both a V gene segment and a J gene segment. Rearrangements were called productive when the CDR3 lacked stop codons and stayed in frame with V and J; all others were non-productive. Following IMGT convention, CDR3 was defined as the stretch from the second conserved V-encoded cysteine to the conserved J-encoded phenylalanine. The earlier analysis of about 610 of the donors excluded sequences that lacked an unambiguous match to a single V gene segment. An earlier analysis of a few hundred of the donors classified V segments as functional when productive rearrangements were above 56.7% and as segregating when the standard deviation between donors was above 5%. A statistical classification framework was built to diagnose cytomegalovirus status from the catalog of TCR beta chain sequences. V and J gene assignment, in a later analysis, came from comparing TCR nucleotide sequences with IMGT/GENE-DB human TR gene sequences. In a later analysis, CDR3 sequences and most-parsimonious VDJ recombination scenarios were assigned using the TCRdist pipeline. In a later analysis, each TCR beta chain was defined by its CDR3 amino acid sequence together with its V-gene family, and reads without a unique V-gene family were excluded. To address suspected cross-contamination and a sequencing artifact, a later analysis removed under 600 highly shared, low-generation-probability nucleotide sequences. In a later analysis, a clonal expansion index was calculated for each public chain from normalized within-repertoire ranks of inferred template counts. In a later analysis, generation probabilities were computed with a VDJ recombination model fitted to out-of-frame rearrangements, and the resulting probabilities were checked against IGoR. In a later analysis, TCR-TCR, TCR-HLA and TCR-CMV co-occurrence was scored with hypergeometric tests, and a repertoire-size bias correction was applied to TCR pairs. To estimate false discovery rates, a later analysis permuted the HLA or CMV assignments 20 times. In a later analysis, co-occurring TCRs were grouped using DBSCAN, with TCRdist sequence similarity added in when clustering inside HLA-allele-positive subsets. Co-occurrence clustering excluded repertoires with fewer than 30,000 or more than 120,000 public chains, plus five with anomalous nucleotide sharing. This is the immuneACCESS table as TCRdb keeps it, with only in-frame sequences that have V and J called. A part of the clones is gone; compared with another copy, unresolved V genes explain less than half, and the rest is unexplained. D and trimming were read from the DNA, whereas the V and J calls and clone size are those reported in that table. The sample records 150,000 to 200,000 clones, approximately 80% of which are singletons. Less than 2% of the sample lies in the top ten.

The cohort was made up of 500 to 800 healthy bone marrow donors. At the time of sampling, every cohort member was nominally healthy, though immune exposures that went unrecorded were likely present. The donor tested CMV seronegative and was one of the 352 seronegative cohort members. Every donor gave a peripheral blood sample, and the peripheral blood mononuclear cells from that sample were used for TCR beta sequencing. Genomic DNA was extracted from the blood cell samples with the Qiagen DNeasy Blood Extraction Kit. The data were obtained in a study of cytomegalovirus exposure and HLA in healthy donors (dated by TCRdb to about 2017). Study-wide context: An earlier analysis of some 500 of the donors reported approximately 270 Gb of sequence data and 120 million or so unique TCR beta sequences from some 180 million T cells. On average, about 200,000 unique TCR beta nucleotide sequences were sequenced per donor among more than 350 genotyped donors of the cohort, with roughly 18% of those sequences being non-productive. HLA typing covered class I and class II loci at four-digit resolution. Rather than using new phenotypic data, the later analysis identified candidate immune exposures from TCR beta sequences and from how often those sequences occurred across donors. The study combined high-throughput TCR immunosequencing, statistical association of individual TCRs with disease status, and machine learning to predict cytomegalovirus infection status. An earlier analysis of approximately 640 of the donors applied high-throughput TCR beta sequencing to assess whether each TCR beta V gene segment acted as functional or pseudogenic. The study was designed to test whether signatures of past pathogen exposure could be identified by cataloging public T cell receptors. In addition to the first cohort of 650 to 800 subjects, a separate validation cohort of approximately 120 different subjects was used. An early release covering more than 500 HLA-typed donors comprised roughly 300 gigabases of sequencing data and tens of millions of unique TCR sequences. A later analysis re-analyzed previously published TCR beta repertoires from 660 or so donors and added high-resolution HLA genotyping to study TCR occurrence patterns. Of the 398 genotyped donors, 70% to 90% were placed in the genetic ancestry cluster associated with self-reported Caucasian donors. In a later genetic analysis, genome-wide SNP genotypes for about three fifths of the roughly 670 donors were used, and that subset was treated as a discovery cohort. The T cell repertoires of about 700 subjects were profiled by immunosequencing and related to cytomegalovirus serostatus. Every discovery cohort repertoire had been produced on one sequencing platform. Roughly 5 DR-DQ haplotypes were treated as single units for association and clustering because of strong linkage in the cohort. Donor age, sex, ethnicity and CMV serostatus were collected together with the repertoire data. Typing coverage varied by locus: roughly 629-640 donors for A, B, C, DRB1 and DQB1; under 550 for DQA1; 600 to 610 for DPA1; roughly 450 for DPB1.

Sequences MNHNS (CDR1) and SASEGT (CDR2) are obtained from the germline V gene. Inclusive of the bounding cysteine and phenylalanine, the CDR3 is 14 residues long. CDR3 DNA is the only sequence kept; it has 42 bases, read in frame from the first base. Trimming costs V 2 bases and J 2 bases, and their ends lie 8 bases apart. Overall results and qualifications from the work: A cluster of highly shared sequence variants was judged likely to be a technical artifact of the sequencing pipeline. Most CMV-associated TCR beta chains appeared to be HLA-restricted in a later analysis, and the HLA associations seemed to be driven largely by CMV exposure. Some IMGT-functional V segments, including TRBV6-2 and TRBV6-3, could not be distinguished by the 87-base-pair reads and were therefore excluded. Strong co-occurrence of HLA alleles, especially DR and DQ, made assigning TCR associations to individual alleles difficult. A few of the identified cytomegalovirus-associated TCR beta chains were confirmed in vitro to be specific for cytomegalovirus antigens. The classifier was reported to diagnose cytomegalovirus status with high specificity and sensitivity in both the original and validation cohorts. At a false discovery rate of 0.05, a later analysis linked about 16,000 TCR beta sequences to specific HLA alleles. A later genetic analysis associated a missense DCLRE1C variant with V-gene and J-gene trimming of TCR beta chains, and an independent cohort replicated the association. Several of the top co-occurrence clusters appeared to be linked to parvovirus B19, influenza, CMV and Epstein-Barr virus, according to a later analysis. In an earlier analysis of roughly 500 of the donors, most TCR beta V segments appeared in productive rearrangements about 87% or about 30% of the time, broadly matching IMGT annotations. A total of fewer than 200 TCR beta chains were listed by the study as associated with cytomegalovirus. Because HLA typing was missing for some donors at each locus, association tests included only the typed subset. While some public TCRs were present in many individuals, most TCR sequences turned up only very rarely across donors. According to a later analysis, TCR association rates differed among HLA loci, with DRB1 alleles showing the most associated TCRs and HLA-C alleles showing the fewest. In a later analysis, HLA-associated TCR beta chains were found to be more clonally expanded and to have lower generation probabilities than equally common non-associated chains. A further reported finding was that TCR beta sequences accurately predicted the HLA-A and HLA-B alleles for most subjects in the first cohort. In a later genetic analysis, fewer N-insertions in productive TCRs were reported among donors in an Asian-associated ancestry cluster than the approximately 710-donor mean. Some 15 rarely observed V segments, including chromosome 9 orphons, were excluded from the earlier analysis of some 590 of the donors because counts were too low. Linkage disequilibrium might explain the correlated functional status among segregating V segments, but an unknown experimental factor could not be ruled out. It was suggested by the authors that the approach could potentially be generalized to other disease states and immunological phenotypes. This cohort had only TCR beta chains sequenced, and the lack of alpha or paired-chain data limited which features could be detected. Sequencing depth was assumed to be roughly uniform across donors in the presence/absence analyses, though that assumption may not hold. CMV serostatus was the only immune exposure information available for the cohort.

This sequence originates from a woman younger than 35 in good health and CMV-seronegative. Sequencing was carried out using PBMCs. The chain links TRBV6-1 with TRBJ2-3; TRBD1 is a weak D gene call, 5 bases matching. The DNA reads TGTGCCAGCAGTGAAATGGACAACACAGATACGCAGTATTTT. This translates into CASSEMDNTDTQYF.